These 22 T cell receptor beta chains came from one sample sequenced in a study of shared clonotypes between healthy human individuals. Repertoires were generated with immunoSEQ multiplex PCR, while TCRdb's copy carries only in-frame clones and drops some. This table has around 1,900,000 clones, over 85% appearing once. As defined, naive CD8 cells were CD45RO-negative and positively selected for CCR7, with terminally differentiated effector memory CD45RA+ cells excluded. Material: naive CD8+ T cells from PBMCs. Receptor source: a man between 18 and 29 years old in good health. Some clones in this sample may be carry-over from other donors' samples.

CDR3 residues: CASSFGTGGESGSYEQYF. The CDR3 DNA is TGTGCCAGCAGCTTCGGGACAGGGGGTGAATCTGGATCCTACGAGCAGTACTTC. J is TRBJ2-7 and V is TRBV13, with 11 bases identical to TRBD1. This CDR3 region has 18 residues. With 3 bases clipped from V and 1 base from J, the junction kept 11 bases outside the gene matches. In germline, CDR1 is PRHDT, CDR2 FYEKMQ (reference sequence). Full variable domain (remainder filled in from reference TRBV13 and TRBJ2-7): AAGVIQSPRHLIKEKRETATLKCYPIPRHDTVYWYQQGPGQDPQFLISFYEKMQSDKGSIPDRFSAQQFSDYHSELNMSSLELGDSALYFCASSFGTGGESGSYEQYFGPGTRLTVT.

V usage is TRBV10-2 and J usage is TRBJ2-1; 10 positions agree with TRBD2. Trimming removed 8 bases from V and 6 bases from J; junction bases left unmatched: 10. CDR1 is WSHSY, CDR2 SAAADI, per germline. The CDR3 runs to 15 residues. CDR3 amino acids: CASGGAGGPGNEQFF. For the CDR3, the DNA is TGCGCCAGCGGAGGAGCGGGAGGGCCGGGCAATGAGCAGTTCTTC.

The chain recombines TRBV28 with TRBJ2-7, with D perhaps TRBD2 (5 bases). Germline CDR1 reads MDHEN; CDR2 reads SYDVKM. Between the trimmed V and J ends, which lost 6 bases and 2 bases, there was a span of 14 bases. The CDR3 contains 14 residues. CDR3 coding DNA: TGTGCCAGCAGCCGGAGGAGAGATACCTACGAGCAGTACTTC. Translating it yields CASSRRRDTYEQYF.

This chain connects TRBV27 to TRBJ2-3; 7 positions agree with TRBD1. This CDR3 spans 18 amino acids. The V gene end was trimmed by 2 bases and the J gene end by 0 bases; junction bases not matched to a gene: 11. Germline V gene data show CDR1 as MNHEY and CDR2 as SMNVEV (reference sequence). The CDR3 here is CASSLLDVKGASTDTQYF. CDR3 DNA sequence: TGTGCCAGCAGTTTACTCGATGTGAAGGGGGCGAGCACAGATACGCAGTATTTT.

The J gene is TRBJ1-1, the V gene TRBV5-1; D is unresolved. This CDR3 contains 13 residues. CDR1 SGHRS and CDR2 YFSETQ come from the germline V gene. V lost 4 bases, J lost 2 bases, and 9 bases lay in between. The chain's CDR3 is CASSAWANTEAFF. The CDR3 region has the DNA TGCGCCAGCAGCGCATGGGCCAACACTGAAGCTTTCTTT.

The chain links TRBV9 to TRBJ2-1, with D possibly TRBD1 on 6 matching bases. Germline lookup yields CDR1 SGDLS and CDR2 YYNGEE. CDR3 length: 15 amino acids. Trimming cost V 4 bases and J 3 bases, with 14 bases left between them. As DNA, the CDR3 is TGTGCCAGCAGCTCAGGGCAGGGGCTCTACAATGAGCAGTTCTTC. Translating it yields CASSSGQGLYNEQFF.

The chain has TRBV19 and TRBJ2-1, with 9 bases aligning to TRBD2. Germline V gives CDR1 LNHDA, CDR2 SQIVND (reference sequence). V was pared by 6 bases and J by 1 base, with 13 bases of the junction left unmatched. This CDR3 contains 18 residues. The CDR3, as DNA: TGTGCCAGTAGGGCCGGGGGTAGCGGGAGTTGGTCCTACAATGAGCAGTTCTTC. Residues: CASRAGGSGSWSYNEQFF.

The chain combines TRBV19 with TRBJ1-5, with unresolved D. This CDR3 has 14 residues. The V end was cut by 5 bases, the J end by 7 bases, with 15 bases between. Germline assignment: CDR1 LNHDA and CDR2 SQIVND (reference sequence). The CDR3 loop reads CASSPRMGNQPQHF. For the CDR3, the DNA is TGTGCCAGTAGTCCCCGGATGGGGAACCAGCCCCAGCATTTT.

The genes are TRBV7-9 and TRBJ2-3; possibly TRBD2 for D (6 bases). The CDR3 is 15 amino acids. Germline assignment: CDR1 SEHNR and CDR2 FQNEAQ (reference sequence). Trimming took off 4 bases at V and 3 bases at J, with 14 bases between the two ends. The CDR3: CASSWAPGATDTQYF. In nucleotides, the CDR3 is TGTGCCAGCAGCTGGGCCCCGGGAGCTACAGATACGCAGTATTTT.

The chain employs TRBV13 and TRBJ2-2; D not certain. CDR3 size: 14 residues. The ends were cut back, 2 bases at V and 7 bases at J, with 11 bases in the middle. Germline assignment: CDR1 PRHDT and CDR2 FYEKMQ (reference sequence). The chain's CDR3 is CASSLLSVVGELFF. CDR3 DNA: TGTGCCAGCAGCTTACTGTCTGTGGTCGGGGAGCTGTTTTTT.

CDR3 in amino acids: CASSYGLGINYEQYF. As DNA, the CDR3 is TGTGCCAGCAGTTACGGACTAGGTATAAACTACGAGCAGTACTTC. V gene TRBV6-5 combines with J gene TRBJ2-7, with TRBD2 matching 7 bases. This CDR3 comprises 15 residues. The germline CDR1 and CDR2 sequences are MNHEY and SVGAGI. V shed 2 bases, J shed 3 bases, and the junction held 7 bases outside the gene matches.

A single count supports this clone. V and J are TRBV28 and TRBJ2-7, with TRBD2 identical over 11 bases. V was pared by 7 bases and J by 3 bases, with 2 bases of the junction left unmatched. In germline, CDR1 is MDHEN, CDR2 SYDVKM. This CDR3 is built from 13 residues. The DNA for the CDR3 is TGTGCCAGCACGGGGACTAGCGGCTACGAGCAGTACTTC. Residues: CASTGTSGYEQYF.

The chain recombines TRBV5-1 with TRBJ1-2; D is unresolved. The length of the CDR3 is 15 residues. Germline V CDR1 and CDR2: SGHRS, YFSETQ. V lost 0 bases and J lost 7, with 16 bases in between. The CDR3: CASSLAQEGVGGYTF. CDR3 nucleotide sequence: TGCGCCAGCAGCTTGGCTCAGGAAGGTGTAGGTGGCTACACCTTC.

The chain recombines TRBV5-1 with TRBJ2-5; 8 bases align to TRBD2. This CDR3 region has 15 residues. The J segment lost 11 bases and the V segment lost 0 bases, leaving 12 bases of the junction unmatched. Germline CDR1 SGHRS, CDR2 YFSETQ. The DNA for the CDR3 is TGCGCCAGCAGCTTGGATCGCACGGAGGGGACTAGTCAGTACTTC. Amino acids: CASSLDRTEGTSQYF.

The chain uses TRBV19 and TRBJ2-1, with 9 bases lining up with TRBD1. This CDR3 region has 15 residues. V dropped 6 bases and J dropped 2; count of bases not matched to a gene: 5. Looked up from germline, CDR1 is LNHDA and CDR2 is SQIVND (reference sequence). This CDR3 reads CASSLGTGPYNEQFF. The DNA for the CDR3 is TGTGCCAGTAGCCTCGGGACAGGGCCCTACAATGAGCAGTTCTTC.

Regarding this clone: The same CDR3 can be traced to other DNA sequences in this sample. The genes are TRBV7-9 and TRBJ2-7; D ambiguous. CDR3 length equals 13 residues. V was clipped by 3 bases and J by 2 bases, with 8 bases between them. In germline, CDR1 is SEHNR, CDR2 FQNEAQ (reference sequence). CDR3 nucleotide sequence: TGTGCCAGCAGCTTCGCAGGTACCTACGAGCAGTACTTC. Its translation: CASSFAGTYEQYF.

The chain is built from TRBV9 and TRBJ2-3; 7 bases are shared with TRBD1. Germline V gene lookup returns CDR1 SGDLS and CDR2 YYNGEE. With 0 bases clipped from V and 0 bases from J, the junction kept 4 bases outside the gene matches. The CDR3 extends over 16 amino acids. Written as DNA, the CDR3 is TGTGCCAGCAGCGTAGGCGGACAGGCTAGCACAGATACGCAGTATTTT. Translated, it gives CASSVGGQASTDTQYF. Drawing the rest from reference TRBV9 and TRBJ2-3, the complete variable domain is DSGVTQTPKHLITATGQRVTLRCSPRSGDLSVYWYQQSLDQGLQFLIQYYNGEERAKGNILERFSAQQFPDLHSELNLSSLELGDSALYFCASSVGGQASTDTQYFGPGTRLTVL.

The gene calls are TRBV7-9 and TRBJ2-2; D not certain. The V gene's germline CDR1 is SEHNR and CDR2 FQNEAQ (reference sequence). The germline V and J ends were trimmed by 5 bases and 0 bases, with 7 bases remaining between them. This CDR3 is 14 amino acids long. The CDR3 loop reads CASSTRTNTGELFF. CDR3 DNA: TGTGCCAGCAGCACCAGAACGAACACCGGGGAGCTGTTTTTT. Based on the CDR3 plus reference TRBV7-9 and TRBJ2-2, the full variable domain is DTGVSQNPRHKITKRGQNVTFRCDPISEHNRLYWYRQTLGQGPEFLTYFQNEAQLEKSRLLSDRFSAERPKGSFSTLEIQRTEQGDSAMYLCASSTRTNTGELFFGEGSRLTVL.

The chain joins TRBV27 to TRBJ1-5; TRBD1 is a possible D gene (6 bases). V lost 6 bases to trimming and J lost 6 bases, with 18 bases between them. Germline assignment: CDR1 MNHEY and CDR2 SMNVEV (reference sequence). This CDR3 region has 15 residues. The DNA for the CDR3 is TGTGCCAGCAGCCCGGGGGGGCGAGGAGTTCAGCCCCAGCATTTT. It translates to CASSPGGRGVQPQHF.

Comments on this clone: Other DNA sequences from this sample encode an identical CDR3 as well. The chain carries TRBV19 and TRBJ1-5, with TRBD1 matching over 8 bases. There are 14 residues in the CDR3. The germline V gene has CDR1 LNHDA and CDR2 SQIVND (reference sequence). The J segment lost 6 bases and the V segment lost 3 bases, leaving 4 bases of the junction unmatched. The CDR3 DNA reads as TGTGCCAGTAGTATCGGAACAGGGGGTCAGCCCCAGCATTTT. This sequence encodes CASSIGTGGQPQHF.

V usage is TRBV7-2 and J usage is TRBJ2-5, with 8 bases matching TRBD2. CDR1 and CDR2 (germline): SGHTA, FQGNSA. J lost 3 bases, V lost 5 bases, and 8 bases had no gene match. The CDR3 totals 15 residues. Written as DNA, the CDR3 is TGTGCCAGCAGCGTACTTAGCGGGATTAAAGAGACCCAGTACTTC. This sequence encodes CASSVLSGIKETQYF.

A remark on this clone: The same CDR3 is also encoded by other DNA sequences in this sample. J is TRBJ1-4 and V is TRBV28; no firm D call. The germline gives CDR1 MDHEN, CDR2 SYDVKM. This CDR3 is 14 amino acids long. V lost 3 bases, J lost 4 bases, and 9 bases lay in between. The CDR3 loop is CASSLAGFNEKLFF. In DNA, the CDR3 is TGTGCCAGCAGTTTGGCAGGCTTTAATGAAAAACTGTTTTTT. The full variable domain, in which reference TRBV28 and TRBJ1-4 provide the parts outside the CDR3, is DVKVTQSSRYLVKRTGEKVFLECVQDMDHENMFWYRQDPGLGLRLIYFSYDVKMKEKGDIPEGYSVSREKKERFSLILESASTNQTSMYLCASSLAGFNEKLFFGSGTQLSVL.